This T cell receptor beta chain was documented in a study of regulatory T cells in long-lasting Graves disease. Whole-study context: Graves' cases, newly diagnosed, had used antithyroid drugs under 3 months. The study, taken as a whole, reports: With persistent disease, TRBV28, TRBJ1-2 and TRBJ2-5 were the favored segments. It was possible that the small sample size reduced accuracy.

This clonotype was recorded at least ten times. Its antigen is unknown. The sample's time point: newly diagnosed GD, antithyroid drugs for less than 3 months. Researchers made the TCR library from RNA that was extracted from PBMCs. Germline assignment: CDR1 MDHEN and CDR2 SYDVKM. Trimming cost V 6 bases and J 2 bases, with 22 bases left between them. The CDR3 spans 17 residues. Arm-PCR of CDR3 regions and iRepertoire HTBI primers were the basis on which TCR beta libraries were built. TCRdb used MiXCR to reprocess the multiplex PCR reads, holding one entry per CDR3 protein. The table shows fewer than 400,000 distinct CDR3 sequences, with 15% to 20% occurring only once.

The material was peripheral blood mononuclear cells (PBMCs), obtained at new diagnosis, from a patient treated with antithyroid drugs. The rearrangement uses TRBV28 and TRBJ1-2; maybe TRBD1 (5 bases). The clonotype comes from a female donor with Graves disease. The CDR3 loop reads CASSQPRPGDRNYGYTF. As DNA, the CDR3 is TGTGCCAGCAGCCAACCTCGGCCGGGGGATAGGAACTATGGCTACACCTTC.